Sequencing of this TCR beta chain was carried out in a study of CD8 T cells in ankylosing spondylitis. Study outcomes and limitations: Reactive arthritis synovial fluid and blood were previously reported to contain some motif variants.

The TCR beta libraries were generated through quantitative 5'-RACE incorporating molecular barcodes. TCRdb recomputed calls from the 5' RACE reads with MiXCR, one row per CDR3 protein. The sample holds hundreds of thousands of distinct CDR3 sequences, under 30% seen once. This clonotype was observed at least ten times. Its antigen remains unidentified. In germline, CDR1 is DFQATT, CDR2 SNEGSKA (reference sequence). The CDR3 has 15 residues. Between the trimmed V and J ends, which lost 3 bases and 3 bases, there was a span of 18 bases. The chain has TRBV20-1 and TRBJ2-7, with D possibly being TRBD2 (6 bases). This TCR was sampled from a male donor with ankylosing spondylitis or in good health (not recorded which). The specimen was blood, either unsorted or a sorted T cell fraction (not recorded which). This CDR3 reads CSASFPRGTYYEQYF. The CDR3 DNA sequence: TGCAGTGCTAGCTTTCCCCGCGGGACGTACTACGAGCAGTACTTC.